This T cell receptor (beta chain) came from a study of T cells in Graves' hyperthyroidism and ophthalmopathy. This clonotype was detected only a few times. The V gene end was trimmed by 5 bases and the J gene end by 9 bases; junction bases not matched to a gene: 13. The CDR3 is 15 residues long. Using RNA transcripts as the source, TCR beta CDR3 regions were amplified. First-round RT-PCR with HTBI primers amplified the TCR CDR3 region. In TCRdb, the multiplex PCR reads were re-called with MiXCR into one record per CDR3 protein. The top ten hold around 50% of the sample, which has 300,000 to 400,000 distinct CDR3 sequences, around 20% seen once.

This chain links TRBV12-3 or TRBV12-4 with TRBJ2-1; 7 nucleotides agree with TRBD2. The material sequenced was blood. The receptor was isolated from a woman between 45 and 65 years old with Graves' hyperthyroidism. The CDR3 nucleotides read TGTGCCAGCAGTCCCACGGGCGGGAGTAAAGGTGAGCAGTTCTTC. It codes for CASSPTGGSKGEQFF.